This record concerns one TCR beta chain sequence. The V gene's germline CDR1 is MNHEY and CDR2 SMNVEV (reference sequence). Trimming at V came to 6 bases and at J to 3 bases, leaving 9 bases not matched to a gene. CDR3 length equals 16 residues. The entry originates in a study of T cells in localized non-small cell lung cancer. The assay was immunoSEQ multiplex PCR, and TCRdb's table has in-frame clones only and misses some. Here the sample spans about 72,000 clones, almost 85% being singletons. The rearrangement joins TRBV27 to TRBJ2-1, with 9 bases lining up with TRBD2. The sequencing here drew on peripheral blood, taken before any cancer treatment. The origin of this receptor is a female donor over 55 with stage I lung adenocarcinoma. CDR3 loop: CASRLGGLADYNEQFF. The CDR3 DNA reads TGTGCCAGCAGGCTGGGGGGACTAGCTGACTACAATGAGCAGTTCTTC.